Listed here are 3 T cell receptor beta chains from one sample, sequenced in a study of blood T cell repertoires in COVID-19. Some clones are missing from TCRdb's copy, which holds only in-frame ones; the method was immunoSEQ multiplex PCR. The sample shows more than 200,000 clones, around nine tenths of them seen only once. Sequenced sample: peripheral blood. The source of these receptors is a woman between 55 and 75 years old with COVID-19, enrolled during active disease.

The V and J genes are TRBV21-1 and TRBJ2-1; the table names TRBD2, a call not compared with the DNA. TRBV21-1 corresponds to a pseudogene. The CDR3 loop spans 15 amino acids. The CDR3 DNA reads as TGTGCCAGCAGCAAAGCGCGGGACGGCTACAATGAGCAGTTCTTC. Its translation is CASSKARDGYNEQFF.

The chain combines TRBV9 with TRBJ1-4; D is uncertain. Germline CDR1 is SGDLS and CDR2 is YYNGEE. Trimming left V 5 bases short and J 5 bases short, with 13 bases between. The CDR3 runs 14 residues. This CDR3 reads CASRTGTENEKLFF. The CDR3 coding sequence is TGTGCCAGCAGGACCGGAACGGAGAATGAAAAACTGTTTTTT.

The chain joins TRBV9 to TRBJ2-1, with D perhaps TRBD2 (6 bases). The CDR3 covers 15 residues. Trimming took off 3 bases at V and 0 bases at J, with 10 bases between the two ends. In germline, CDR1 is SGDLS, CDR2 YYNGEE. CDR3 protein: CASSEEGRSYNEQFF. The DNA for the CDR3 is TGTGCCAGCAGCGAGGAGGGCCGCTCCTACAATGAGCAGTTCTTC.